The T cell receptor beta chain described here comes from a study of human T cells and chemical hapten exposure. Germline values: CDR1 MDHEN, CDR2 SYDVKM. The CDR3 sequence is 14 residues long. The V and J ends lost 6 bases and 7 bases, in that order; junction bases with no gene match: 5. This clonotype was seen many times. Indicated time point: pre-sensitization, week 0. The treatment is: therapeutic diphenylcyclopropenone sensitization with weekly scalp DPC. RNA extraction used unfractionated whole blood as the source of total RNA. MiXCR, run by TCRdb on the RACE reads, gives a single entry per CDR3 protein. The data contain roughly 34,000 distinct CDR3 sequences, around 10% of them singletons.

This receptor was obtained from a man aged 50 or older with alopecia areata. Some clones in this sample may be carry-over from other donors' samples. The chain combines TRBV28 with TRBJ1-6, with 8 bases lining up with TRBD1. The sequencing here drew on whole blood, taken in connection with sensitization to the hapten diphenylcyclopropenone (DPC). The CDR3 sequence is CASSLTGGNSPLHF. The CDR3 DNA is TGTGCCAGCAGCCTTACAGGGGGGAATTCACCCCTCCACTTT.